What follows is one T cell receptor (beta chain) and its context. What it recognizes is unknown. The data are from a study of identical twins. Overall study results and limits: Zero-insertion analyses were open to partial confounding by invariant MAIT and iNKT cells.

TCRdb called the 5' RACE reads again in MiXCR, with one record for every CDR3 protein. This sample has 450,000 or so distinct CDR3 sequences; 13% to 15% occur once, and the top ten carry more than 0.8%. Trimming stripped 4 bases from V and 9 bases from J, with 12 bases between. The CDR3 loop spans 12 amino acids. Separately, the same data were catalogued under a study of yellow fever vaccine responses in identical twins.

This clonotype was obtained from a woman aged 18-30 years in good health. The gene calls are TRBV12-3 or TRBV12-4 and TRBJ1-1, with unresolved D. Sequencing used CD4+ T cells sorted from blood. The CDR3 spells CASSSSYQQAFF. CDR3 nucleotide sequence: TGTGCCAGCAGTTCTTCCTATCAACAAGCTTTCTTT.